This paragraph reports one TCR beta chain. TCRdb fed the RT-PCR reads into MiXCR, producing one record per CDR3 protein. Of a few hundred thousand distinct CDR3 sequences listed, 11% were seen once; the top ten hold approximately 10%. The data were obtained in a study of response to subunit inactivated influenza vaccine. This sample was also put to use in a study of T cells expressing NK-cell markers. This second study notes: As the method of synthesis, 5'RACE template switching with UMIs yielded TCR beta cDNA.

Sample: PBMCs from blood, taken on the day of vaccination. The receptor comes from a man aged 45 to 65 who received an inactivated influenza vaccine.

CDR3 DNA sequence: TGCGCCAGCACCATGGGAGGGACAGCTAACTATGGCTACACCTTC. This sequence encodes CASTMGGTANYGYTF. This chain uses TRBV5-1 with TRBJ1-2, with 7 bases fitting TRBD1. CDR3 size: 15 residues. With V trimmed by 6 bases and J by 0 bases, 8 bases remained unmatched. From germline, CDR1 is SGHRS and CDR2 YFSETQ.